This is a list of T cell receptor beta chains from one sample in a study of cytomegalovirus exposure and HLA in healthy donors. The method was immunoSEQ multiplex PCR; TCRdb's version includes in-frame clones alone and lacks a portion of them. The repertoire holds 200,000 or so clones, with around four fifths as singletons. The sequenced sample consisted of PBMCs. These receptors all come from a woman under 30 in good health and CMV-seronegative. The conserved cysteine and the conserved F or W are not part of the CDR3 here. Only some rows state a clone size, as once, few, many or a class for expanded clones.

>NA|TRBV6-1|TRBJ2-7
ASSEPGLPPYEQY
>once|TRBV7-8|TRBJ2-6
ASSANRIAGANVLT
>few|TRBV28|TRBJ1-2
ASSSVRYGYT
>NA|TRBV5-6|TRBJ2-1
ASSWGTGRSSYNEQF
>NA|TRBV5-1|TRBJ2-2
ASSWGQGTGELF
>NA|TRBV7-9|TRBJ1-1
ASSPRQGANPEAF
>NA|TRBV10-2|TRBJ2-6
ASRNRRSGANVLT
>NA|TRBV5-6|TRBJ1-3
ASKGRGYSGNTIY
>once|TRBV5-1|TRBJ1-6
ASSAGYDGSPLH
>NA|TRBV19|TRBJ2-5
ASSIWDRGGETQY
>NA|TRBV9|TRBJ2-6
ASSALSGANVLT
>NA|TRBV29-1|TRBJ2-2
SVRLLAGAGGELF
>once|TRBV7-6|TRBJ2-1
ASSSQGFNEQF
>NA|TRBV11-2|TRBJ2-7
ASSSPGSYEQY
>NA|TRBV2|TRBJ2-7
ASSEFLVGTGTSYEQY
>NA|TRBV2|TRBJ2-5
ASSAGGASQETQY
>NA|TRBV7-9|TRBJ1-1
ASSLPGPEAF
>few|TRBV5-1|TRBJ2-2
ASSLAAGTGELF
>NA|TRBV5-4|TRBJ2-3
ASSLGGGTGDTQY
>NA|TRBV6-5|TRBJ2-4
ASSGQGNIQY
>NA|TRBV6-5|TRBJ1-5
ASRSGTGGNQPQH
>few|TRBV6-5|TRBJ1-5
ASSYSGIGQPQH
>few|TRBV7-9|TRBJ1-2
ASSLMSGGYT
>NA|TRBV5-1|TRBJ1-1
ASSLVVGPGDTEAF
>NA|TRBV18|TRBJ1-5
ASSPRNGNNQPQH
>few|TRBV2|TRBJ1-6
ASRGQGWNSPLH
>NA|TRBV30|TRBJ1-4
AWSVPGDSWEKLF
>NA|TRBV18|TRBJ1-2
ASSPSDSRGYT
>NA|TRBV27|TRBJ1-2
ASSSWTAPGGYT
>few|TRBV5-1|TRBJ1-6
ASSVTGTHNSPLH
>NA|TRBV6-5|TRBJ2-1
ASSYSTIGDEQF
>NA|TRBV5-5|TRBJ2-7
ASSTRDSYYYEQY
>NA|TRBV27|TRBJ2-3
ASSFQLGHTQY
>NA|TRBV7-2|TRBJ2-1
ASSRRGVIYNEQF
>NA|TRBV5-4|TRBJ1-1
ASSVGQGHYTEAF
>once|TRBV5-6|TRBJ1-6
ASTRQPSSYNSPLH